Listed here is a single T cell receptor (beta chain). Its specificity is not known. This entry belongs to a study of T-cell memory formation after mild COVID-19. This CDR3 comprises 16 residues. V was cut by 6 bases and J by 3 bases, with 18 bases left in between. From 5'RACE with constant-segment primers came TCR alpha and TCR beta cDNA libraries that carried sample barcodes and UMIs. TCRdb re-called the 5' RACE reads with MiXCR, one entry per CDR3 protein. The data contain 400,000 to 500,000 distinct CDR3 sequences, roughly 24% of them singletons. Findings and limits, study-wide: Some responding clones appeared in pre-infection memory, suggesting cross-reactive memory joined. While clones contracting from day 15 to 85 were balanced between CD4 and CD8, later expanders leaned CD4+.

The sample was PBMCs or a T cell subset sorted from them (not recorded which). The TCR was taken from an adult woman who had mild COVID-19 (a few samples of this study predate the infection). Cell type and time point are not known. This rearrangement joins TRBV12-3 or TRBV12-4 to TRBJ2-4, with D maybe TRBD2 (5 bases). This chain's CDR3 is CASSRGTRVVKNIQYF. CDR3 coding DNA: TGTGCCAGCAGCCGGGGAACTAGAGTCGTCAAAAACATTCAGTACTTC.